This T cell receptor (beta chain) was profiled in a study of identical twins (TCRdb year 2016). About the full investigation: To test whether fetal clonotypes persist, the study used deep sequencing on TCR alpha and beta repertoires from monozygotic twins, unrelated adults of various ages, and cord blood. To rule out contamination, replicate twin experiments were performed at different times with different library preparation protocols. What the authors observed across the whole study: Because the same donors could not be followed over many years, the conclusions depended on cross-sectional statistical analysis. In beta out-of-frame sequences, excess twin sharing was weaker, because having fewer shared sequences lowered the signal-to-noise ratio. In monozygotic twins, recombination models systematically underestimated out-of-frame TCR alpha sharing, but the models matched the sharing seen between unrelated individuals. Abundant cord blood beta clonotypes had fewer insertions, young adult naive repertoires showed a similar but weaker trend, and memory repertoires showed no such trend. Zero-insertion analyses could be partly confounded by invariant T cells such as MAIT and iNKT, though diverse VJ usage argued against such confounding for most clonotypes. Out-of-frame TCR alpha sequences shared between twins showed an excess of low generation-probability sequences compared with coincidental sharing between unrelated individuals.

On this clonotype: Its antigen target is currently unknown. Base-call qualities are not available, and no considerably larger clone is one nucleotide away.

Relative to germline, V is missing 2 bases and J is missing 5 bases, with 7 bases of the junction outside any gene match. There are 14 amino acids in the CDR3, from cysteine to phenylalanine inclusive. Here the CDR3 DNA is all that survives: 42 bases in frame from base 1. In the germline V gene (reference sequence), CDR1 corresponds to DFQATT and CDR2 to SNEGSKA. Only healthy Caucasian donors were included. Three pairs of female monozygotic twins, all aged roughly 18 to 29 years, made up the twin cohort. Positive isolation kits from Invitrogen were used to isolate the CD4+ and CD8+ T cell populations. To prepare the library, 5' RACE was applied. Sequencing relied on an Illumina HiSeq 2000. Template switching introduced a universal primer binding site; the final cDNA contained a unique molecular identifier, enabling accurate counting of TCR cDNA molecules. Specific primers in the conserved constant-segment region were used to synthesize first-strand cDNA for the TCR alpha and beta chains. Each cDNA library was double barcoded, with a SMART-Mk sample barcode plus Illumina barcodes, to control for contamination. TruSeq adapter sequences and Illumina sample barcodes were added in two successive PCR steps. The TCR alpha and beta cDNA libraries were sequenced on the Illumina HiSeq platform using custom primers. Per the original workflow: Unique molecular identifiers were extracted from raw reads with MiGEC, and CDR3 positions were determined with MiXCR. Recombination models were inferred per individual with the repgenHMM and IGoR tools using an EM algorithm. Shared clonotypes were analyzed with the tcR package in R, and sharing was normalized by the product of cloneset sizes. Out-of-frame nonproductive sequences were analyzed to study raw recombination free of thymic and clonal selection effects. The public reads were quality trimmed at Q25 with fastp and then assembled into clones with MiXCR by TCRdb, keeping productive beta chains. Records with the same CDR3 protein are collapsed into one entry carrying the most frequent genes and DNA. The V and J calls were not made by the authors but by TCRdb's processing. In all, the sample holds approximately 500,000 distinct CDR3 sequences, and roughly 24% of those were seen once. 2.5% to 3.5% of the sample lies in the top ten.

The same sample was also studied in work on T cells expressing NK-cell markers. Looking at the second paper: TCR beta-chain repertoires were profiled in sorted CD3+CD56+NKG2C+, CD3+CD56+NKG2C- and CD3+CD56-NKG2C+ T-cell subsets from fewer than 10 donors. Among the eight sequenced donors, seven were HCMV-seropositive and one was HCMV-seronegative. To restrict sorting to alphabetaTCR-expressing T cells, an anti-gammadeltaTCR antibody was added in several experiments. For six donors, the dominant CD3+CD56+NKG2C+ clonotypes were among the top 10 CD8+ clonotypes and accounted for roughly 1.0-7.5% of CD8+ T cells. Those dominant clonotypes were again the most abundant among CD3+CD56-NKG2C+ cells in a handful of donors, at roughly 25-65%. It remained unclear whether the expanded NKG2C-expressing T cell clones were specific for HCMV antigens. All eight donors whose samples were sequenced were randomly selected healthy volunteers, three of them men and five women. A commercial ELISA kit detecting HCMV-specific IgG in serum was used to determine HCMV serostatus. MIGEC was used to demultiplex reads and group reads by UMI, and MiTCR was used to assemble and quantify clonotypes. To exclude erroneous sequences, any TCR cDNA sequence not supported by at least two reads was discarded. The tcR package was used for downstream repertoire analysis, with clonotypes matched between fractions based on CDR3 nucleotide sequence plus V segment. VDJmatch was used to annotate antigen specificity against VDJdb, with one amino acid substitution in CDR3 permitted.

The sequence derives from a woman aged 18-35 years in good health. The rearranged chain carries TRBV20-1 and TRBJ2-7, with 9 bases aligning to TRBD1. The specimen sequenced was CD4+ T cells sorted from blood. The CDR3 corresponds to CSARSWTGAHEQYF. The sequence in DNA is TGCAGTGCTAGATCGTGGACAGGGGCCCACGAGCAGTACTTC.